Included here is one T cell receptor beta chain sequence, with context. V was pared by 0 bases and J by 5 bases, with 19 bases between. The CDR3 totals 16 residues. The germline V gene has CDR1 SQVTM and CDR2 ANQGSEA. The data derive from a study of blood T cell repertoires in COVID-19. Study in general: PBMCs, B-cell-depleted T cells, or T cells were the source of the cDNA or gDNA that made up the material.

As handled by the study authors: Nucleated cell number was recorded as an estimate derived from reference gene primer amplification. Assay used: immunoSEQ multiplex PCR; TCRdb lists only in-frame clones, some missing. The DNA was the basis for D and trimming; V, J and clone size are from that table. Counted here are approximately 140,000 clones, more than 70% occurring once; the ten biggest clones make up roughly a tenth. This clonotype originated in a middle-aged man with active or convalescent COVID-19. The chain couples TRBV29-1 to TRBJ2-5; D unclear. The sequencing input was peripheral blood. CDR3 sequence (DNA): TGCAGCGTTGAAGATCAAGGCACAACTAAGTGGGAGACCCAGTACTTC. As protein: CSVEDQGTTKWETQYF.